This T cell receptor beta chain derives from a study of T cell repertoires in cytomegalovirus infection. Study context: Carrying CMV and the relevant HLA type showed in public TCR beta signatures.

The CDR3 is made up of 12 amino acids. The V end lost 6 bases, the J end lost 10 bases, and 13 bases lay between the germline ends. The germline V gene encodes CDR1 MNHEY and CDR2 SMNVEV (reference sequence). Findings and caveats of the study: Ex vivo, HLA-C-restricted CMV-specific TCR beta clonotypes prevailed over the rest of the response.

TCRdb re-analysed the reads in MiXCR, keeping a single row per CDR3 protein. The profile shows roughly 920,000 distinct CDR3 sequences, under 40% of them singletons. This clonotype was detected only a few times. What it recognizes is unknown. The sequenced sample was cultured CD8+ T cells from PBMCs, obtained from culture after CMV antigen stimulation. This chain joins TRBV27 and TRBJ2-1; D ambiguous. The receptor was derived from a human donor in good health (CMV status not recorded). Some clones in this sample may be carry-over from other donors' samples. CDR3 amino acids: CASSSRVEEQFF. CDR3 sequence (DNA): TGTGCCAGCAGCTCTAGGGTCGAGGAGCAGTTCTTC.